This TCR beta chain was sequenced for a study of blood T cell repertoires in COVID-19. The wider study: Both acute and convalescent COVID-19 samples were obtained from the United States, Italy and Spain. Sources were T cells, B-cell-depleted T cells, or PBMCs; the material itself was cDNA or gDNA.

Source study methods: Reference gene primer amplification gave nucleated cell count estimates. The protocol was immunoSEQ multiplex PCR, while the TCRdb copy is restricted to in-frame clones and leaves out a portion. V and J calls and clone size are as listed in that table; D and trimming were resolved from the DNA. The sample includes fewer than 150,000 clones, just over 85% seen only once; the top ten take around 0.81%. This clonotype was obtained from a woman in her forties or fifties with active or convalescent COVID-19. Input material: peripheral blood.

The CDR3 sequence: CATSPPGQGTDTQYF. Written as DNA, the CDR3 is TGTGCCACCAGTCCCCCGGGACAGGGCACAGATACGCAGTATTTT. The rearrangement uses TRBV24-1 and TRBJ2-3; TRBD1 agrees at 8 bases. CDR3 length: 15 amino acids. The ends lost 6 bases at V and 1 base at J; junction bases unmatched: 5. Germline V lookup: CDR1 KGHDR, CDR2 SFDVKD.